This T cell receptor beta chain was recovered during a study of cytomegalovirus exposure and HLA in healthy donors (dated by TCRdb to the late 2010s). For the wider study: An earlier analysis of some 600 of the donors reported about 300 Gb of sequence data and about 120 million unique TCR beta sequences obtained from about 170 million T cells. The study aimed to test whether cataloging public T cell receptors could reveal signatures of past pathogen exposure. An earlier analysis of around 540 of the donors applied high-throughput TCR beta sequencing to assess whether each TCR beta V gene segment acted as functional or pseudogenic. Because of strong linkage in the cohort, roughly five DR-DQ haplotypes were treated as single units for association and clustering. Both class I and class II loci were covered by HLA typing, at four-digit resolution. On average, roughly 250,000 unique TCR beta nucleotide sequences were sequenced per donor among about 400 genotyped donors of the cohort, with about 17% of those sequences being non-productive. Besides the first cohort of 666 subjects, a separate validation cohort made up of over 95 different subjects was used. To predict cytomegalovirus infection status, the study combined high-throughput TCR immunosequencing, statistical association of individual TCRs with disease status, and machine learning. The later analysis used no new phenotypic data to find candidate immune exposures, relying instead on TCR beta sequences and their occurrence across donors. Donor age, sex, ethnicity and CMV serostatus were collected together with the repertoire data. Using immunosequencing, the study profiled T cell repertoires from 550 to 750 subjects and related those repertoires to cytomegalovirus serostatus. Typing coverage varied by locus: roughly 620-640 donors for A, B, C, DRB1 and DQB1; about 520 for DQA1; over 600 for DPA1; about 450 for DPB1. Every repertoire in the discovery cohort had been generated on one and the same sequencing platform. The genetic ancestry cluster associated with self-reported Caucasian donors included 80% to 90% of the roughly 400 genotyped donors. In a later analysis, previously published TCR beta repertoires from about 640 donors were re-analyzed and high-resolution HLA genotyping was added so that TCR occurrence patterns could be studied. Genome-wide SNP genotypes for about 65% of the 666 donors were used in a later genetic analysis, which treated that subset as a discovery cohort. Approximately 310 gigabases of sequencing data and approximately 91 million unique TCR sequences made up an early release that covered some 640 HLA-typed donors. The paper's findings and limits, for the study overall: In both the original and validation cohorts, the classifier was reported to diagnose cytomegalovirus status with high specificity and sensitivity. Only TCR beta chains were sequenced in this cohort, and the absence of alpha or paired-chain data limited detectable features. V-gene and J-gene trimming of TCR beta chains was associated with a missense DCLRE1C variant in a later genetic analysis, and the association was replicated in an independent cohort. Because HLA typing was unavailable for some donors at each locus, only the typed subset was used in association tests. Because the 87-base-pair reads could not distinguish some IMGT-functional V segments, including TRBV6-2 and TRBV6-3, those segments were excluded. The study listed over 150 TCR beta chains as associated with cytomegalovirus. When HLA alleles, especially DR and DQ, strongly co-occurred, attributing TCR associations to individual alleles was difficult. It was suggested by the authors that the approach could potentially be generalized to other disease states and immunological phenotypes. Immune exposure information for the cohort was limited to CMV serostatus. A cluster of highly shared sequence variants was judged likely to represent a technical artifact of the sequencing pipeline. In an earlier analysis of more than 450 of the donors, most TCR beta V segments were observed in productive rearrangements about 87% or about 30% of the time, broadly matching IMGT annotations. A later analysis found that HLA-associated TCR beta chains were more clonally expanded and had lower generation probabilities than equally common non-associated chains. A further reported finding was that TCR beta sequences accurately predicted the HLA-A and HLA-B alleles for most subjects in the first cohort. Sequencing depth was assumed to be roughly uniform across donors in the presence/absence analyses, though that assumption may not hold. Specific HLA alleles were associated with roughly 16,000 TCR beta sequences at a false discovery rate of 0.05 in a later analysis. A later genetic analysis reported fewer N-insertions in productive TCRs among donors in an Asian-associated ancestry cluster than the roughly 700-donor mean. Linkage disequilibrium might explain the correlated functional status among segregating V segments, but an unknown experimental factor could not be excluded. Several of the top co-occurrence clusters appeared to be linked to parvovirus B19, influenza, CMV and Epstein-Barr virus, according to a later analysis. While some public TCRs were present in many individuals, most TCR sequences turned up only very rarely across donors. In vitro tests confirmed that a few of the cytomegalovirus-associated TCR beta chains recognize cytomegalovirus antigens. A later analysis found that most CMV-associated TCR beta chains appeared HLA-restricted, with HLA associations seemingly driven largely by CMV exposure. According to a later analysis, TCR association rates differed among HLA loci, with DRB1 alleles showing the most associated TCRs and HLA-C alleles showing the fewest. Approximately 18 rarely observed V segments, including chromosome 9 orphons, were excluded from the earlier analysis of 550 to 700 of the donors because counts were too low.

Details on this clone: Its antigen is currently not known.

The cohort was made up of about 670 healthy bone marrow donors. At the time of sampling, all cohort members were nominally healthy, though unrecorded immune exposures were likely present. The donor tested CMV seronegative and was one of the 352 seronegative cohort members. A peripheral blood sample was provided by each donor, and peripheral blood mononuclear cells were used for TCR beta sequencing. Genomic DNA extraction from the blood cell samples was performed with the Qiagen DNeasy Blood Extraction Kit. The V and J ends are trimmed by 4 bases and 4 bases, leaving 10 bases between them. From the cysteine through the phenylalanine, the CDR3 covers 14 amino acids. The only DNA kept is the CDR3, 42 bases in frame from the first base. The germline V gene (reference sequence) provides CDR1 PRHDT and CDR2 FYEKMQ. Libraries came from the immunoSEQ multiplex PCR assay. A mixture of 60 forward primers for TCR Vbeta segments and 13 reverse primers for TCR Jbeta segments was used in the multiplex PCR. A multiplex PCR assay on genomic DNA amplified the CDR3 region of rearranged TCR beta genes. Amplified TCR beta libraries were sequenced as 87-base-pair reads on the Illumina HiSeq System. As for the authors' bioinformatics: In a later analysis, tens of millions of unique TCR beta chains were counted across the approximately 640 repertoires, and approximately 11 million of these chains were shared by at least two donors. Raw reads were error-corrected and collapsed into unique sequences with a nearest-neighbor algorithm that merged closely related sequences to remove PCR and sequencing errors. To assign V, D and J gene segments, CDR3 sequences were aligned to IMGT reference sequences. For a sequence to be retained, a match of at least six nucleotides to both a V gene segment and a J gene segment was required. Rearrangements were called productive when the CDR3 lacked stop codons and stayed in frame with V and J; all others were non-productive. Following IMGT convention, CDR3 was defined as the stretch from the second conserved V-encoded cysteine to the conserved J-encoded phenylalanine. The earlier analysis of about 640 of the donors excluded any sequence lacking an unambiguous match to a single V gene segment. An earlier analysis of about 600 of the donors called V segments functional above 56.7% productive rearrangements and segregating when the between-donor standard deviation exceeded 5%. A statistical classification framework was built to diagnose cytomegalovirus status from the catalog of TCR beta chain sequences. V and J gene assignment, in a later analysis, came from comparing TCR nucleotide sequences with IMGT/GENE-DB human TR gene sequences. In a later analysis, CDR3 sequences and most-parsimonious VDJ recombination scenarios were assigned using the TCRdist pipeline. In a later analysis, each TCR beta chain was defined by its CDR3 amino acid sequence together with its V-gene family, and reads without a unique V-gene family were excluded. A later analysis removed roughly 590 highly shared, low-generation-probability nucleotide sequences to deal with suspected cross-contamination and a sequencing artifact. A later analysis calculated a clonal expansion index for each public chain from normalized within-repertoire ranks of inferred template counts. In a later analysis, generation probabilities were computed using a VDJ recombination model fitted to out-of-frame rearrangements, and the results were checked against IGoR. In a later analysis, TCR-TCR, TCR-HLA and TCR-CMV co-occurrence was scored with hypergeometric tests, and a repertoire-size bias correction was applied to TCR pairs. A later analysis estimated false discovery rates by permuting HLA or CMV assignments 20 times. In a later analysis, co-occurring TCRs were grouped using DBSCAN, with TCRdist sequence similarity added in when clustering inside HLA-allele-positive subsets. For co-occurrence clustering, repertoires with fewer than 30,000 or more than 120,000 public chains were excluded, along with about five repertoires with anomalous nucleotide sharing. This immuneACCESS table, as held by TCRdb, lists in-frame sequences with V and J called but not all clones. Of the missing ones, under half trace to an unresolved V gene in checked studies; the others have no known cause. V and J calls and clone size are copied from that table; D and trimming were computed from the DNA. The sample's table covers 80,000 to 95,000 clones. The leading ten clones occupy approximately 1.1% of the sample.

The sequence came from a woman in her 30s in good health and CMV-seronegative. The chain joins TRBV13 to TRBJ1-4; the best D guess is TRBD1, with 5 bases matching. Sequencing was carried out using PBMCs. In nucleotides, the sequence is TGTGCCAGCAGCTCGACAGCTATTAATGAAAAACTGTTTTTT. Its protein product is CASSSTAINEKLFF.